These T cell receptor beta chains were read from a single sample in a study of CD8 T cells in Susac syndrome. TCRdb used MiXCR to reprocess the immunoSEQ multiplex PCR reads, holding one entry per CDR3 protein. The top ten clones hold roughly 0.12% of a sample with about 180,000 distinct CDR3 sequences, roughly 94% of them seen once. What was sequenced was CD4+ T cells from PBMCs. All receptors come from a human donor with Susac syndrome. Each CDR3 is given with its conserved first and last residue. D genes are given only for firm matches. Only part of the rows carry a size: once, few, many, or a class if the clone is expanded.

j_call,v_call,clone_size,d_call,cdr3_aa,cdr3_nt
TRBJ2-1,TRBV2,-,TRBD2,CASSVSRGVYEQFF,TGTGCCAGCAGTGTCTCGCGGGGGGTATATGAGCAGTTCTTC
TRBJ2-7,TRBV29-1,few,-,CSPVGRVYEQYF,TGCAGCCCCGTCGGCAGGGTGTACGAGCAGTACTTC
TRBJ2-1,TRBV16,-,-,CASSSSVSSYNEQFF,TGTGCCAGCAGCTCTAGCGTGAGCTCCTACAATGAGCAGTTCTTC
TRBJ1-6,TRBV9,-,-,CASSVDDTYRSARNSPLHF,TGTGCCAGCAGCGTAGACGATACCTACAGGTCAGCGCGGAATTCACCCCTCCACTTT
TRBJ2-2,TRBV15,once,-,CATSRGQMNTGELFF,TGTGCCACCAGCAGAGGACAGATGAACACCGGGGAGCTGTTTTTT
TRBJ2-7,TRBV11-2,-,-,CASSPDRREQYF,TGTGCCAGCAGCCCTGACAGGCGCGAGCAGTACTTC
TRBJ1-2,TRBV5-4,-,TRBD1,CASSLARDRNYGYTF,TGTGCCAGCAGCTTGGCCCGGGACAGAAACTATGGCTACACCTTC
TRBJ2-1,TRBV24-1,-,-,CATSAGERDEQFF,TGTGCCACCAGTGCGGGGGAACGGGATGAGCAGTTCTTC
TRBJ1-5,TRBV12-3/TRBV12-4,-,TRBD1,CASSSGTGTIISNQPQHF,TGTGCCAGCAGTTCGGGGACAGGGACTATTATTAGCAATCAGCCCCAGCATTTT
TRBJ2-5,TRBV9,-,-,CASSVAGQETQYF,TGTGCCAGCAGCGTAGCAGGGCAAGAGACCCAGTACTTC